This T cell receptor beta chain was found in a study of shared clonotypes between healthy human individuals. Assay used: immunoSEQ multiplex PCR; TCRdb lists only in-frame clones, some missing. Among approximately 340,000 clones, around 70% were seen once, and the ten largest hold about 10%. This clone was seen just once. What it binds is not known. Study results and caveats: Lower generation probabilities were found for non-shared clonotypes than for those shared by all four donors.

Material for sequencing was memory CD4+ T cells sorted from blood. The sample's subset: CD45RA-negative fraction. This sequence was found in a man younger than 40 in good health.

The CDR3 sequence is CASSDSGSRQETQYF. CDR3 sequence (DNA): TGTGCCAGCAGCGATAGCGGGAGTAGACAAGAGACCCAGTACTTC. The chain employs TRBV9 and TRBJ2-5; 9 nucleotides line up with TRBD2. The J segment lost 2 bases and the V segment lost 3 bases, leaving 5 bases of the junction unmatched. The CDR3 covers 15 residues. CDR1 is SGDLS, CDR2 YYNGEE, per germline. The whole variable domain, filled in from reference TRBV9 and TRBJ2-5, reads DSGVTQTPKHLITATGQRVTLRCSPRSGDLSVYWYQQSLDQGLQFLIQYYNGEERAKGNILERFSAQQFPDLHSELNLSSLELGDSALYFCASSDSGSRQETQYFGPGTRLLVL.